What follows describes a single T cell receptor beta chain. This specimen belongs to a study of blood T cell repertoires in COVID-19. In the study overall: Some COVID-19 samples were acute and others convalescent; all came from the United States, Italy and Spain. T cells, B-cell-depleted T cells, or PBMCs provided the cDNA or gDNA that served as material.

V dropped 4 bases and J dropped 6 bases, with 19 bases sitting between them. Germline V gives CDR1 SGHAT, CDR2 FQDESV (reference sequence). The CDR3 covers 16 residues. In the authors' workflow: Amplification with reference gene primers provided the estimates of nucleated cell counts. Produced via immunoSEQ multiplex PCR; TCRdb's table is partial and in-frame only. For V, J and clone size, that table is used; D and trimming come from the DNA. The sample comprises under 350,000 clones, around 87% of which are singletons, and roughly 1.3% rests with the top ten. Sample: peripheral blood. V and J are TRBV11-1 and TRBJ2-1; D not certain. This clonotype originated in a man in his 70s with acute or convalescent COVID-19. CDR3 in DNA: TGTGCCAGCAGCTCGCGTGCCCGCGTATCCCTCAATGAGCAGTTCTTC. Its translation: CASSSRARVSLNEQFF.